This paragraph reports one T cell receptor (beta chain). This clonotype has a handful of counts. The antigen it recognizes is unknown. The input lacks base qualities; no much larger clone sits a single base away. This record belongs to a study of T-cell reconstitution after alpha-beta-depleted transplantation in children (TCRdb year 2016). At the level of the whole study: The study quantitatively tracked T-cell immune reconstitution after TCRalphabeta/CD19-depleted allogeneic hematopoietic cell transplantation in children using TCR repertoire profiling. Study-level results and caveats: In some patients, the high TCRbeta diversity seen at day 60 was put down to recipient T cells and intrathymic progenitors that had survived conditioning. Apparently early alphabetaT-cell count recovery about two months after transplant reportedly relied on only several hundred rapidly expanded clones derived from non-depleted graft cells. Over the following months the frequencies of hyperexpanded clones went down, and after one year T-cell counts and TCRbeta diversity were mostly credited to newly produced T cells.

This sample's treatment or condition label indicates: allogeneic hematopoietic cell transplantation with graft depleted of TCRalphabeta T cells and CD19 B cells. Transplant recipients were children who received TCRalphabeta/CD19-depleted allogeneic hematopoietic cell grafts. Libraries were made using PCR. For sequencing, an Illumina HiSeq 2500 was employed. Molecular barcoding was employed in the preparation of TCR libraries, with unique molecular identifiers being used to normalize TCRbeta repertoire quantification. Using fastp at Q25 and MiXCR, TCRdb reprocessed the public reads and kept productive beta chains. CDR3 protein duplicates are merged, each entry listing the most common genes and DNA. In all, the sample holds around 960,000 distinct CDR3 sequences, and under 30% of those were seen once. Jointly, the top ten make up around 30% of the sample. V is clipped by 0 bases and J by 10 bases, and the sequence between their germline boundaries is 10 bases long. The CDR3 sequence holds 13 residues, the cysteine and phenylalanine included. Just the 39-base CDR3 DNA is kept, in frame starting at base 1. CDR1 and CDR2 are read off the germline V gene (reference sequence) as LGHDT and YNNKEL.

Specimen: PBMCs, mostly from graft donor cells, collected 360 days after TCRalphabeta/CD19-depleted stem cell transplant. This clonotype was obtained from a boy in the first two years of life who had a stem cell transplant for SCID, so the T cells may come from the graft donor. Recombination connected TRBV3-1 to TRBJ2-1; a tentative D call is TRBD1 (5 bases match). The encoded CDR3 is CASSQEGLVEQFF. The DNA sequence follows: TGTGCCAGCAGCCAAGAGGGGCTGGTGGAGCAGTTCTTC.